What follows describes a single TCR beta chain. Its target is not known. TCRdb analysed the reads with MiXCR anew, one entry per CDR3 protein. Here the sample spans 380,000 or so distinct CDR3 sequences, 34% being singletons. This sample is drawn from a study of T cell repertoires in cytomegalovirus infection. Looking at the study overall: In the study, CMV epitopes included recently identified HLA-C-restricted and well-studied HLA-B-restricted ones. CMV infection together with matching HLA type was indicated by public TCR beta signatures.

CDR3 length: 14 residues. The V and J ends lost 2 bases and 10 bases respectively, with 15 bases between them. Germline CDR1 and CDR2: SGHVS and FNYEAQ. Whole-study results and caveats: Cumulated frequencies of public TCR beta families served to identify carriers of CMV plus the relevant HLA. Predominance within the ex vivo response was attributable to HLA-C-restricted CMV-specific TCR beta clonotypes.

The specimen comprised cultured PBMCs, sampled from culture after CMV antigen stimulation. This receptor was taken from a human donor in good health (CMV status not recorded). Some clones in this sample may be carry-over from other donors' samples. The genes are TRBV7-6 and TRBJ2-1; no reliable D call. The CDR3 DNA is TGTGCCAGCAGCTTATCCCCAGGAGTAGGAGAGCAGTTCTTC. Protein sequence: CASSLSPGVGEQFF.